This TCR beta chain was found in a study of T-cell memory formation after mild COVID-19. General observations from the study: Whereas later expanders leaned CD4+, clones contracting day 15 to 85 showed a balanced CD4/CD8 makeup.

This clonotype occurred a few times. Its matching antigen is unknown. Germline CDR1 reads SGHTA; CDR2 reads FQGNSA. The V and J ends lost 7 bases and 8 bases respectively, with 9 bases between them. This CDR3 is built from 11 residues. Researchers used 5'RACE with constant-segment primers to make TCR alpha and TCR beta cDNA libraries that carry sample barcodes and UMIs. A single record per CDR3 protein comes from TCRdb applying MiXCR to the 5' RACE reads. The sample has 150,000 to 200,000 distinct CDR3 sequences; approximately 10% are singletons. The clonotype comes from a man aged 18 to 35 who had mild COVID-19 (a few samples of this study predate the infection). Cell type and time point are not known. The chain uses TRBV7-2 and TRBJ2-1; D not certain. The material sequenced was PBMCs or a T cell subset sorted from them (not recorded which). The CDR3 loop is CASTSWDEQFF. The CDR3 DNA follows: TGTGCCAGCACCAGTTGGGATGAGCAGTTCTTC.